This T cell receptor (beta chain) came from a study of CD8+ T cells in alopecia areata. Findings and caveats of the study: The study found TCR sharing across patients less clear than in mice, possibly for HLA reasons.

With respect to this clone: What it binds is unknown.

Investigators sorted PBMCs to obtain both CD4+ and CD8+ T cells. In each case, RNA was isolated and then reverse transcribed into cDNA as the sequencing template. The protocol was immunoSEQ multiplex PCR, while the TCRdb copy is restricted to in-frame clones and leaves out a portion. The sample includes hundreds of thousands of clones, about two thirds of them seen just once. The source of this sequence is a human donor with alopecia areata. The sample consisted of CD4+ T cells sorted from blood, taken at week 0.

CDR3 nucleotides: TGTGCCTGGACGGACAGGGACTATGGCTACACCTTC. It translates to CAWTDRDYGYTF. The chain recombines TRBV30 with TRBJ1-2; 8 bases agree with TRBD1. Germline V gene data show CDR1 as GTSNPN and CDR2 as SVGIG (reference sequence). The length of the CDR3 is 12 residues. The V and J ends lost 4 bases and 3 bases, in that order; junction bases with no gene match: 1.